These T cell receptor beta chains were read from a single sample in a study of shared clonotypes between healthy human individuals. Libraries were prepared by immunoSEQ multiplex PCR; TCRdb keeps only in-frame clonotypes and omits some of them. The table has about 530,000 clones, 75% to 80% seen once. Material for sequencing was PBMCs. The receptors here all came from a woman aged 35 to 49 in good health. Some clones in this sample may be carry-over from other donors' samples. Each CDR3 is given with its conserved first and last residue. Each record gives: J gene, clone size, D gene, V gene, CDR3 length, CDR3 DNA, CDR3 protein. The D gene is left open where the match is weak. Clone size, where shown, is once, few, many, or a class for clones that have expanded.

>TRBJ1-3|NA|TRBD1|TRBV7-6|16
TGTGCCAGCAGCTACGGACAGGTTAGGGCTGGAAACACCATATATTTT
CASSYGQVRAGNTIYF
>TRBJ2-5|NA|NA|TRBV2|15
TGTGCCAGCAGTGAAGTTACGGGGAGCAGCGAGACCCAGTACTTC
CASSEVTGSSETQYF
>TRBJ2-5|NA|TRBD1|TRBV7-6|15
TGTGCCAGCAGCTTATGGGGACAGGGAAAAGAGACCCAGTACTTC
CASSLWGQGKETQYF
>TRBJ2-7|NA|NA|TRBV5-4|13
TGTGCCAGCAGGTCCACGGTTGGGGGCGAGCAGTACTTC
CASRSTVGGEQYF
>TRBJ2-2|NA|TRBD1|TRBV7-6|14
TGTGCCAGCAGGACAGGGGTTGGCACCGGGGAGCTGTTTTTT
CASRTGVGTGELFF
>TRBJ1-1|NA|NA|TRBV7-2|13
TGTGCCAGCAGCTTAGTCAGGGAAACTGAAGCTTTCTTT
CASSLVRETEAFF
>TRBJ1-2|few|NA|TRBV27|13
TGTGCCAGCAGTTTTAGGGCAGGTTATGGCTACACCTTC
CASSFRAGYGYTF
>TRBJ1-2|NA|NA|TRBV5-1|15
TGCGCCAGCAGGCGAGACAGTGACTATAACTATGGCTACACCTTC
CASRRDSDYNYGYTF
>TRBJ2-7|once|NA|TRBV7-2|12
TGTGCCAGCAGGGCCATGGGCTACGAGCAGTACTTC
CASRAMGYEQYF
>TRBJ1-6|NA|NA|TRBV4-3|15
TGCGCCAGCAGCCCGAGGCCCGGATATAATTCACCCCTCCACTTT
CASSPRPGYNSPLHF
>TRBJ2-1|NA|TRBD1|TRBV11-3|18
TGTGCCAGCAGCTTAAGGGGGCCCCTCAGAGGATCCTACAATGAGCAGTTCTTC
CASSLRGPLRGSYNEQFF
>TRBJ1-5|NA|TRBD1|TRBV19|19
TGTGCCAGTAGTTCCCCGGTGGGGGGCAGGGGGATAAGCAATCAGCCCCAGCATTTT
CASSSPVGGRGISNQPQHF
>TRBJ1-1|few|NA|TRBV15|15
TGTGCCACCAGCAGAGATAGAGGGAGCTACACTGAAGCTTTCTTT
CATSRDRGSYTEAFF
>TRBJ1-2|NA|TRBD1|TRBV4-1|15
TGCGCCAGCAGCCAAGGGGGGACAGGGGACTATGGCTACACCTTC
CASSQGGTGDYGYTF
>TRBJ1-4|NA|TRBD1|TRBV30|14
TGTGCCTGGAGTAGGGGGCTCGCTAATGAAAAACTGTTTTTT
CAWSRGLANEKLFF
>TRBJ2-7|NA|NA|TRBV27|12
TGTGCCAGCATTACTGGAGGCGGCGAGCAGTACTTC
CASITGGGEQYF
>TRBJ2-2|NA|NA|TRBV18|14
TGTGCCAGCTCACCAGCAGGGGTGACCGGGGAGCTGTTTTTT
CASSPAGVTGELFF
>TRBJ2-1|once|NA|TRBV19|16
TGTGCCAGTAGCCCCCCGTCTCGTCAGAGGGACTTCGGGCAGTTCTTC
CASSPPSRQRDFGQFF
>TRBJ2-3|NA|TRBD2|TRBV7-9|16
TGTGCCAGCAGCCAGGGACTAGCGGCTAGCACAGATACGCAGTATTTT
CASSQGLAASTDTQYF
>TRBJ1-4|NA|NA|TRBV6-5|14
TGTGCCAGCAGTTACGACGGAGTCGTGGAAAAACTGTTTTTT
CASSYDGVVEKLFF
>TRBJ1-4|few|TRBD1|TRBV6-1|13
TGTGCCAGCTCGACAGGGGTATATGAAAAACTGTTTTTT
CASSTGVYEKLFF
>TRBJ1-3|NA|NA|TRBV27|14
TGTGCCAGCAGTCTTGGCGGTTTCGGAAACACCATATATTTT
CASSLGGFGNTIYF
>TRBJ1-2|few|NA|TRBV11-2|13
TGTGCCAGCCACCATCGGGGTAACTATGGCTACACCTTC
CASHHRGNYGYTF
>TRBJ2-5|NA|NA|TRBV7-6|11
TGTGCCAGCAGCCGCGACAGGCTCAAATACTTC
CASSRDRLKYF